What follows describes a single T cell receptor beta chain. Only a few counts were recorded for this clonotype. Its recognized antigen is unknown. No base quality information exists; no much larger clone differs at one position. Data came from an Illumina HiSeq 2500. TCR beta libraries were prepared by quantitative 5'-RACE with molecular barcodes. In the source study's methods: A new computational method based on a probabilistic model of VDJ rearrangement was used to identify disease-linked TCR variants. TCRdb reanalyzed the raw reads on its own, using fastp at Q25 for trimming and MiXCR for clone calling, and kept in-frame beta chains. Each CDR3 protein appears once, grouped with its most common genes and DNA. TCRdb's processing, not the study's, gives the V and J calls here. In all, the sample holds 300,000 to 400,000 distinct CDR3 sequences, and around 22% of those were seen once. The top ten clones comprise around 16% of the sample.

This sample stems from a study of CD8 T cells in ankylosing spondylitis (dated by TCRdb to 2016 to 2017). As for the study more broadly: The study set out to find disease-linked TCR variants by profiling T cell receptor beta repertoires in ankylosing spondylitis patients and healthy donors. The full study cohort comprised around 25 ankylosing spondylitis patients and over a hundred healthy donors. Peripheral blood samples were taken, and synovial fluid was additionally collected from ankylosing spondylitis patients.

Looking up the germline V gene (reference sequence) yields CDR1 LNHNV and CDR2 YYDKDF. The CDR3, from cysteine to phenylalanine, totals 15 residues. Just the 45-base CDR3 DNA is kept, in frame starting at base 1. V gives up 5 bases and J gives up 3 bases, and the segment between their germline ends measures 16 bases. The investigation overall reported the following: In peripheral blood, the disease-linked clones were found at relatively low frequencies and had a CD8+ phenotype. Blood from ankylosing spondylitis patients appeared to be characterized by a TCR beta motif composed of about eight highly homologous amino acid variants. The disease-linked clones were reported as significantly enriched in matched synovial fluid samples from ankylosing spondylitis patients. Some of the motif variants had been reported before in the synovial fluid and blood of reactive arthritis patients, a finding that suggests common disease-initiation mechanisms.

This clonotype was obtained from a male donor with ankylosing spondylitis. The sample taken for sequencing was blood, either unsorted or a sorted T cell fraction (not recorded which). The chain couples TRBV15 to TRBJ1-1, with TRBD1 perhaps the D gene, on 5 matching bases. The nucleotide sequence is given as TGTGCCACCAGCGGCCTAGGGGTATTAGACACTGAAGCTTTCTTT. Translated, it reads CATSGLGVLDTEAFF.